These T cell receptor beta chains were read from a single sample in a study of Ad26.COV2.S vaccination and SARS-CoV-2 variants. Sequencing was performed with immunoSEQ multiplex PCR; in TCRdb, only in-frame clones are kept and a portion is missing. The top ten hold approximately 1.7% of the sample, which has a few hundred thousand clones, about 90% seen once. Sequencing was performed on peripheral blood, taken in a trial of Ad26.COV2.S vaccine versus placebo. These receptors all stem from a person between 18 and 65 years old who received the Ad26.COV2.S COVID-19 vaccine or a placebo. CDR3s include the opening cysteine and the closing phenylalanine or tryptophan.

J gene: TRBJ2-3
V gene: TRBV11-2
CDR3 protein: CASSLGPPDTQYF

J gene: TRBJ2-2
V gene: TRBV5-1
CDR3 protein: CASSLGQGDTGELFF

J gene: TRBJ2-7
V gene: TRBV3-1/TRBV3-2
CDR3 protein: CASTDRVSDEQYF

J gene: TRBJ2-5
V gene: TRBV11-2
CDR3 protein: CASSPGRRLGETQYF

J gene: TRBJ2-5
V gene: TRBV7-9
CDR3 protein: CASTTGNGYQETQYF

J gene: TRBJ1-3
V gene: TRBV19
CDR3 protein: CASTSWGERNTIYF

J gene: TRBJ2-3
V gene: TRBV12-3/TRBV12-4
CDR3 protein: CASSHVTTDTQYF

J gene: TRBJ2-5
V gene: TRBV29-1
CDR3 protein: CSVSPQETQYF

J gene: TRBJ1-1
V gene: TRBV6-5
CDR3 protein: CASSPGLNTEAFF

J gene: TRBJ1-5
V gene: TRBV1
CDR3 protein: CTSSPADRARDQPQHF

J gene: TRBJ2-3
V gene: TRBV27
CDR3 protein: CASSYLGGAPEDTQYF

J gene: TRBJ1-6
V gene: TRBV28
CDR3 protein: CASSLWGRSSYNSPLHF

J gene: TRBJ1-1
V gene: TRBV19
CDR3 protein: CASSTGQYTEAFF

J gene: TRBJ2-5
V gene: TRBV7-2
CDR3 protein: CASSFQGVMKTQYF

J gene: TRBJ2-7
V gene: TRBV29-1
CDR3 protein: CSVQRSGTGGREQYF

J gene: TRBJ2-5
V gene: TRBV18
CDR3 protein: CASSRRDSQETQYF

J gene: TRBJ1-2
V gene: TRBV5-6
CDR3 protein: CASSLGGLQGGYYGYTF

J gene: TRBJ2-5
V gene: TRBV2
CDR3 protein: CASSDDRALETQYF

J gene: TRBJ1-1
V gene: TRBV5-8
CDR3 protein: CASSTDRSSEAFF

J gene: TRBJ2-6
V gene: TRBV18
CDR3 protein: CASSTGAWGGANVLTF

J gene: TRBJ2-5
V gene: TRBV5-8
CDR3 protein: CASSEGQGWETQYF

J gene: TRBJ2-7
V gene: TRBV7-9
CDR3 protein: CASSPREGGNEQYF

J gene: TRBJ2-3
V gene: TRBV11-2
CDR3 protein: CASSSDYRLADTQYF

J gene: TRBJ2-5
V gene: TRBV7-2
CDR3 protein: CASSSPLGLAGVETQYF

J gene: TRBJ1-6
V gene: TRBV28
CDR3 protein: CASRIDRVGSPLHF

J gene: TRBJ1-1
V gene: TRBV24-1
CDR3 protein: CATSDFRNTEAFF

J gene: TRBJ2-1
V gene: TRBV4-1
CDR3 protein: CASSQDSGRPYNEQFF

J gene: TRBJ2-5
V gene: TRBV18
CDR3 protein: CASSPGGETQYF

J gene: TRBJ1-2
V gene: TRBV27
CDR3 protein: CASSPSQGIYFYGYTF

J gene: TRBJ2-7
V gene: TRBV4-1
CDR3 protein: CASSHSPAGTSDEQYF

J gene: TRBJ1-2
V gene: TRBV19
CDR3 protein: CASSIATGLDGYTF

J gene: TRBJ2-7
V gene: TRBV4-1
CDR3 protein: CASSQDQDYEQYF

J gene: TRBJ2-3
V gene: TRBV3-1/TRBV3-2
CDR3 protein: CASSPPSGLSTDTQYF

J gene: TRBJ1-2
V gene: TRBV29-1
CDR3 protein: CRVGDSYGYTF

J gene: TRBJ1-1
V gene: TRBV19
CDR3 protein: CASSIGGFGAFF